This entry describes one T cell receptor beta chain. Participants' own reports of clinical history determined their cohort assignment. Here immunoSEQ multiplex PCR was the method, and the copy in TCRdb shows in-frame clones only, minus some. This sample has some 320,000 clones, with less than 85% found just once. Germline V gene sequence: CDR1 PRHDT, CDR2 FYEKMQ (reference sequence). The CDR3 runs to 14 residues. V was trimmed by 0 bases and J by 2 bases, leaving 7 bases between them. The sample belongs to a study of blood T cell repertoires in COVID-19. For the study at large: Collection of acute and convalescent COVID-19 samples took place in the United States, Italy and Spain.

This TCR was recovered from a woman in her twenties or thirties who had been exposed to COVID-19. Material for sequencing was PBMCs or T cells enriched from blood (not recorded which). The rearrangement joins TRBV13 to TRBJ1-2; D not resolved. CDR3 amino acids: CASSLGPGNYGYTF. The CDR3 nucleotides are TGTGCCAGCAGCTTAGGCCCGGGGAACTATGGCTACACCTTC. Combining the CDR3 with reference TRBV13 and TRBJ1-2 gives the whole variable domain AAGVIQSPRHLIKEKRETATLKCYPIPRHDTVYWYQQGPGQDPQFLISFYEKMQSDKGSIPDRFSAQQFSDYHSELNMSSLELGDSALYFCASSLGPGNYGYTFGSGTRLTVV.